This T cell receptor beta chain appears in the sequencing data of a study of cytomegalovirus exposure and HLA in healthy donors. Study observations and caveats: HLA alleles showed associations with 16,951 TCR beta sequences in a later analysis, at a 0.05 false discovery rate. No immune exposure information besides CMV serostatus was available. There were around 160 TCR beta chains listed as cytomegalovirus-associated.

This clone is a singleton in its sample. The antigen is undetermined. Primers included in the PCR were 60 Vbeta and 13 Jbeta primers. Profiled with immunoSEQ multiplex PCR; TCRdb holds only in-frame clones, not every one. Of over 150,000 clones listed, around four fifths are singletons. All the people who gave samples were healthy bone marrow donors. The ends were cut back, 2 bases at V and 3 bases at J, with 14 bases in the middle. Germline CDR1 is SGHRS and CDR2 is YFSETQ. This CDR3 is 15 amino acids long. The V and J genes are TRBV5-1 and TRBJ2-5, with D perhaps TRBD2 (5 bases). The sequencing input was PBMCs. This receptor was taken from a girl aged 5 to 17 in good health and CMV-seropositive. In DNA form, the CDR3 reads TGCGCCAGCAGCTTACGGACGGGGTTGGAAGAGACCCAGTACTTC. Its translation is CASSLRTGLEETQYF.